Included here is one TCR beta chain sequence, with context. Profiling relied on immunoSEQ multiplex PCR, and the TCRdb table lists in-frame clones only, not all of them. The sample has some 430,000 clones, roughly 91% seen once. There are 17 residues in the CDR3. V gave up 1 base and J gave up 1 base, with 14 bases separating them. Germline CDR1 is MGHRA and CDR2 is YSYEKL. The data derive from a study of blood T cell repertoires in COVID-19. The sequenced sample consisted of PBMCs or T cells enriched from blood (not recorded which). This clonotype was sampled from a man between 18 and 35 years old who had recovered from COVID-19. The rearrangement uses TRBV4-1 and TRBJ1-3, with TRBD1 as a possible D gene (6 bases). The CDR3: CASSQGQGSLSGNTIYF. The CDR3 DNA sequence: TGCGCCAGCAGCCAAGGTCAGGGGTCCCTTTCTGGAAACACCATATATTTT.